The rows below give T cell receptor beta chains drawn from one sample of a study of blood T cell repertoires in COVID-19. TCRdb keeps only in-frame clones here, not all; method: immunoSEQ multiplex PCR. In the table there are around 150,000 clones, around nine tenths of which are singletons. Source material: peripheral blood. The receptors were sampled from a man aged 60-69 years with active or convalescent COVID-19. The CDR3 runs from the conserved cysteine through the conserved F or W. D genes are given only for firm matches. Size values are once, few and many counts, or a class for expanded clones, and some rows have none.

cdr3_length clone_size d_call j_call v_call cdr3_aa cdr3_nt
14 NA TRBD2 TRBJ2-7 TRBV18 CASSAGLASREQYF TGTGCCAGCTCAGCGGGACTAGCGAGTCGCGAGCAGTACTTC
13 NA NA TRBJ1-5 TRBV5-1 CASSLASDQPQHF TGCGCCAGCAGCTTGGCCAGCGATCAGCCCCAGCATTTT
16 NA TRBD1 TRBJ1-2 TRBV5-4 CASSSSTGGTLYGYTF TGTGCCAGCAGCTCATCGACAGGGGGCACCCTATATGGCTACACCTTC
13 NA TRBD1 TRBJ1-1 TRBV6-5 CASSTQGQGGAFF TGTGCCAGCAGTACCCAGGGACAGGGGGGAGCTTTCTTT
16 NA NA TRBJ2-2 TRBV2 CATDRAPGENTGELFF TGTGCCACCGACCGAGCTCCAGGGGAGAACACCGGGGAGCTGTTTTTT
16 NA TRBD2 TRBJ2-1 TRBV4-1 CASSPETSGRYNEQFF TGCGCCAGCAGCCCAGAGACTAGCGGGAGGTACAATGAGCAGTTCTTC
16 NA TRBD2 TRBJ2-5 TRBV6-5 CASSYSPSRGQETQYF TGTGCCAGCAGTTACTCGCCTTCGCGGGGGCAAGAGACCCAGTACTTC
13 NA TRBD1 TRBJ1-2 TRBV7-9 CASSPQGALGYTF TGTGCCAGCAGCCCACAGGGGGCGCTTGGCTACACCTTC
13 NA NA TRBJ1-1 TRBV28 CASSLLGAKRAFF TGTGCCAGCAGTTTATTGGGGGCGAAAAGGGCTTTCTTT
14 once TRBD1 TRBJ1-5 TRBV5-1 CASSLDRGNQPQHF TGCGCCAGCAGCTTGGACAGGGGGAATCAGCCCCAGCATTTT
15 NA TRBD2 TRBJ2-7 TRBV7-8 CASSLLRGEVYEQYF TGTGCCAGCAGCCTCCTCCGGGGGGAGGTCTACGAGCAGTACTTC
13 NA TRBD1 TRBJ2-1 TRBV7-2 CASSYAGGDEQFF TGTGCCAGCAGCTATGCAGGGGGCGATGAGCAGTTCTTC
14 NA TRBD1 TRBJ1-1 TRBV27 CASITGTANTEAFF TGTGCCAGCATCACAGGGACAGCGAACACTGAAGCTTTCTTT
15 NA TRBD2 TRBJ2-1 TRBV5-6 CASGGRTSGKHEQFF TGTGCCAGCGGGGGAAGGACTAGCGGGAAGCATGAGCAGTTCTTC
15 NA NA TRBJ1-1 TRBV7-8 CASSFYQGMNTEAFF TGTGCCAGCAGCTTTTATCAGGGGATGAACACTGAAGCTTTCTTT
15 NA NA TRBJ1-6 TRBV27 CASSPWEGRNSPLHF TGTGCCAGCAGTCCCTGGGAGGGGAGAAATTCACCCCTCCACTTT
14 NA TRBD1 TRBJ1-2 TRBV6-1 CASSDGQGIKGYTF TGTGCCAGCAGTGACGGACAGGGTATCAAAGGCTACACCTTC
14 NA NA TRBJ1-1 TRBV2 CASRGGSSNTEAFF TGTGCCAGCAGGGGGGGAAGCTCGAACACTGAAGCTTTCTTT
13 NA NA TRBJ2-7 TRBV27 CASSFGGSYEQYF TGTGCCAGCAGTTTCGGGGGATCCTACGAGCAGTACTTC
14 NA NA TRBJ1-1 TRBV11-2 CASSDRDTNTEAFF TGTGCCAGCAGTGATCGGGACACGAACACTGAAGCTTTCTTT
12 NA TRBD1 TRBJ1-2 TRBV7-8 CASSQGQDGYTF TGTGCCAGCAGCCAAGGACAGGATGGCTACACCTTC
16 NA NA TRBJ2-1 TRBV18 CASSPPSGFLNNEQFF TGTGCCAGCTCACCACCTTCAGGTTTTCTCAACAATGAGCAGTTCTTC
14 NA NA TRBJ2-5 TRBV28 CASSFRTGWETQYF TGTGCCAGCAGTTTCAGGACGGGATGGGAGACCCAGTACTTC
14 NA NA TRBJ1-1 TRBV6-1 CASIQVSRNTEAFF TGTGCCAGCATCCAGGTTTCCAGGAACACTGAAGCTTTCTTT
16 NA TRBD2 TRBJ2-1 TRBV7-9 CASSLPRTRALNEQFF TGTGCCAGCAGCCTCCCACGGACTAGAGCCCTCAATGAGCAGTTCTTC
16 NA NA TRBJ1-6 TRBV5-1 CASSRGQSGGNSPLHF TGCGCCAGCAGCCGCGGACAGTCGGGAGGTAATTCACCCCTCCACTTT
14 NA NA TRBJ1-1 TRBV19 CASSYLQENTEAFF TGTGCCAGTAGTTACCTACAGGAGAACACTGAAGCTTTCTTT
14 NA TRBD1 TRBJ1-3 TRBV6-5 CATKEQGWGNTIYF TGTGCAACCAAGGAACAGGGGTGGGGAAACACCATATATTTT
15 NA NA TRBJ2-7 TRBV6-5 CASSYRKGGSYEQYF TGTGCCAGCAGCTACCGGAAAGGGGGTTCCTACGAGCAGTACTTC
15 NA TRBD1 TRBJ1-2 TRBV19 CASNPGQRANYGYTF TGTGCCAGTAACCCGGGACAGAGAGCCAACTATGGCTACACCTTC
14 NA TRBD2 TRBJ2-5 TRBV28 CASSLIAGGETQYF TGTGCCAGCAGTTTAATAGCGGGGGGTGAGACCCAGTACTTC
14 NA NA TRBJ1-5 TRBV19 CASSIVGGNQPQHF TGTGCCAGTAGTATAGTCGGGGGCAATCAGCCCCAGCATTTT
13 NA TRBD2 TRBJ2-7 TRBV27 CASSIGRAYEQYF TGTGCCAGCAGTATCGGGAGGGCCTACGAGCAGTACTTC
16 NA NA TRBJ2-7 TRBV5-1 CASSLATTIPSYEQYF TGCGCCAGCAGCTTGGCTACGACAATACCCTCCTACGAGCAGTACTTC
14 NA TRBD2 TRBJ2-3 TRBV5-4 CASTPGLATDTQYF TGTGCCAGCACCCCGGGACTAGCGACAGATACGCAGTATTTT
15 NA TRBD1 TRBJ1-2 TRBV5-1 CASSWAGTGDYGYTF TGCGCCAGCAGCTGGGCCGGGACAGGGGACTATGGCTACACCTTC
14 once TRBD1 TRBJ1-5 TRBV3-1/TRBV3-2 CASSRNRGEQPQHF TGTGCCAGCAGTCGAAACAGGGGAGAACAGCCCCAGCATTTT
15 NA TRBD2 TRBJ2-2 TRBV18 CASSPGLAGTGELFF TGTGCCAGCTCACCGGGACTAGCGGGGACCGGGGAGCTGTTTTTT
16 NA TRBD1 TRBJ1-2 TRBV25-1 CASSADQGGTNYGYTF TGTGCCAGCAGTGCAGATCAGGGGGGAACTAACTATGGCTACACCTTC
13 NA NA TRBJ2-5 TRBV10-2 CASSEQGSETQYF TGCGCCAGCAGTGAACAGGGTTCGGAGACCCAGTACTTC
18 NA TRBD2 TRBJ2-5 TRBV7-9 CASSFTRASGGNQETQYF TGTGCCAGCAGCTTCACAAGGGCTAGCGGGGGAAACCAAGAGACCCAGTACTTC